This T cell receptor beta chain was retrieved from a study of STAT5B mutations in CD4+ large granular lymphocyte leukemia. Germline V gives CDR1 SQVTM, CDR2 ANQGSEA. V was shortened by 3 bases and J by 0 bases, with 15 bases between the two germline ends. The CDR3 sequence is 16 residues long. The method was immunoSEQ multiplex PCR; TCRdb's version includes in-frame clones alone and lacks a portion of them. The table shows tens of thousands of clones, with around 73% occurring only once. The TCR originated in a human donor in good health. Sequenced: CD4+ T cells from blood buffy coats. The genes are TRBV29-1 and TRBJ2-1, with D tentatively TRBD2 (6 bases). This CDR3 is CSVEYSGRFSYNEQFF. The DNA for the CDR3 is TGCAGCGTTGAGTATTCTGGGAGGTTCTCCTACAATGAGCAGTTCTTC.